Reported below is one T cell receptor (beta chain). Its specificity is unknown. The PCR made use of 60 Vbeta and 13 Jbeta primers. Assay used: immunoSEQ multiplex PCR; TCRdb lists only in-frame clones, some missing. The sample has about 120,000 clones, around 80% seen once; the top ten hold less than 0.25%. This record comes from a study of cytomegalovirus exposure and HLA in healthy donors. Notes on the study in general: In a later analysis, a genetic analysis reported fewer productive-TCR N-insertions in an Asian-associated ancestry cluster than the cohort average. Many donors carried some public TCRs, although rarity characterized most TCR sequences.

CDR1 is MDHEN, CDR2 SYDVKM, per germline. The germline V and J ends were trimmed by 6 bases and 5 bases, with 17 bases remaining between them. The length of the CDR3 is 14 residues. The chain joins TRBV28 to TRBJ2-7; a weak D match, TRBD2 (6 bases). Sequencing used PBMCs. The receptor was isolated from a middle-aged man in good health and CMV-seronegative. The CDR3 reads CASRGRGLSNEQYF. The CDR3 DNA follows: TGTGCCAGCAGGGGTCGGGGGTTATCAAACGAGCAGTACTTC.